The rows below give T cell receptor beta chains drawn from one sample of a study of cytomegalovirus exposure and HLA in healthy donors. Clones were sequenced by immunoSEQ multiplex PCR, and TCRdb holds only the in-frame ones, with some missing. The repertoire holds over 200,000 clones, over 65% seen once, with 2.7% in the top ten. The sample was PBMCs. The receptors stem from a woman aged 60-75 years in good health and CMV-seropositive. The CDR3 runs from the conserved cysteine through the conserved F or W. A D gene is named only where the DNA matches it firmly. Expanded clones get a size class; other rows say once, few or many, or leave the size out.

abundance,d_gene,j_gene,v_gene,len,CDR3nt,CDR3aa
-,-,TRBJ2-5,TRBV19,14,TGTGCCAGTAGTCAGAGGGTAGGGTTCGAGACCCAGTACTTC,CASSQRVGFETQYF
-,-,TRBJ2-1,TRBV5-1,14,TGCGCCAGCAGCTTGTCGGGAGTTGACAATGAGCAGTTCTTC,CASSLSGVDNEQFF
few,TRBD2,TRBJ2-3,TRBV6-1,17,TGTGCCAGCAGTGGGAGGACTAGCGGGAGTCAAACAGATACGCAGTATTTT,CASSGRTSGSQTDTQYF
once,TRBD1,TRBJ1-2,TRBV6-5,15,TGTGCCAGCAGATCAACCGACAGGGGAGTAAGCGGCTACACCTTC,CASRSTDRGVSGYTF
-,-,TRBJ1-4,TRBV19,14,TGTGCCAGTAGACCAGGACTGATGAATGAAAAACTGTTTTTT,CASRPGLMNEKLFF
-,TRBD1,TRBJ1-2,TRBV28,14,TGTGCCAGCAGTTTGACAGGGGATAGCTATGGCTACACCTTC,CASSLTGDSYGYTF
-,-,TRBJ2-1,TRBV19,16,TGTGCCAGTAGTATAGTTTCCGGGAGCTCCTACAATGAGCAGTTCTTC,CASSIVSGSSYNEQFF
-,-,TRBJ1-1,TRBV5-1,16,TGCGCCAGCAGCTTAGGACCCGGACAGCTGAACACTGAAGCTTTCTTT,CASSLGPGQLNTEAFF
few,TRBD1,TRBJ1-1,TRBV5-1,13,TGCGCCAGCAGCTTTCAGGGGGCCGCTGAAGCTTTCTTT,CASSFQGAAEAFF
-,-,TRBJ2-5,TRBV7-9,12,TGTGCCAGCAGCTCAGGGAGGGAGACCCAGTACTTC,CASSSGRETQYF
-,TRBD1,TRBJ1-1,TRBV11-2,15,TGTGCCAGCAGCTCGCCGGGACAGGGTTACACTGAAGCTTTCTTT,CASSSPGQGYTEAFF
-,-,TRBJ1-2,TRBV7-9,13,TGTGCCGGTCAGAGGACAGCTGACTATGGCTACACCTTC,CAGQRTADYGYTF
-,TRBD1,TRBJ2-5,TRBV5-1,14,TGCGCCAGCAGCCCGGGACAGGGGGAAGAGACCCAGTACTTC,CASSPGQGEETQYF
-,TRBD1,TRBJ2-2,TRBV27,16,TGTGCCAGCAGCCTATACAGGGGGCCGGGGACCGGGGAGCTGTTTTTT,CASSLYRGPGTGELFF
-,-,TRBJ2-7,TRBV5-1,15,TGCGCCAGCAGCCAAGGACCGGAGGGGTCCTACGAGCAGTACTTC,CASSQGPEGSYEQYF
-,TRBD2,TRBJ2-3,TRBV18,16,TGTGCCAGCTCACCCGGACTAGCGGGAGCGTGGGATACGCAGTATTTT,CASSPGLAGAWDTQYF
-,TRBD2,TRBJ2-5,TRBV9,17,TGTGCCAGCAGCGTAGGGGCTAGCGGGACCATGGGAGAGACCCAGTACTTC,CASSVGASGTMGETQYF
-,TRBD1,TRBJ1-5,TRBV2,15,TGTGCCAGCAGCGGGGACAGGGGGAGCAATCAGCCCCAGCATTTT,CASSGDRGSNQPQHF
-,-,TRBJ2-5,TRBV5-6,14,TGTGCCAGCAGCTTGGCCGGGCCCTTAAGGGGCCAGTACTTC,CASSLAGPLRGQYF
-,TRBD2,TRBJ2-7,TRBV7-9,16,TGTGCCAGCAGCTTGAGAGCGGGGGCGTTGTCCTACGAGCAGTACTTC,CASSLRAGALSYEQYF
-,-,TRBJ1-3,TRBV4-1,19,TGCGCCAGCAGCCCTCTACTTAGGATAAGGGACAAATCAGGAAACACCATATATTTT,CASSPLLRIRDKSGNTIYF
-,-,TRBJ2-1,TRBV6-5,11,TGTGCCAGGTTGCACGGGACAAAAGAGTTCTTC,CARLHGTKEFF
-,-,TRBJ1-6,TRBV30,12,TGTGCCTGGGCACTGATGAATTCACCCCTCCACTTT,CAWALMNSPLHF
few,-,TRBJ2-1,TRBV5-1,13,TGCGCCAGCAGCTTTAGCGGAAGCAATGAGCAGTTCTTC,CASSFSGSNEQFF
-,TRBD1,TRBJ2-5,TRBV4-2,16,TGTGCCAGCAGCAACGGACAGGGGGTTTACCAAGAGACCCAGTACTTC,CASSNGQGVYQETQYF
-,-,TRBJ1-2,TRBV5-5,14,TGTGCCAGCAGAAAAGGACAGCCTCCCCGTCCCTACACCTTC,CASRKGQPPRPYTF
-,-,TRBJ1-6,TRBV2,15,TGTGCCAGCAGTGTCGAGAGCTCCTATAATTCACCCCTCCACTTT,CASSVESSYNSPLHF
few,-,TRBJ1-1,TRBV7-6,14,TGTGCCAGCAGCTCCTCGGGACTGCACACTGAAGCTTTCTTT,CASSSSGLHTEAFF
-,TRBD1,TRBJ2-3,TRBV5-1,20,TGCGCCAGCAGCTCGGCTCCGGGGCAGGGGGCGCGGTCGGGCACAGATACGCAGTATTTT,CASSSAPGQGARSGTDTQYF
-,-,TRBJ2-5,TRBV5-4,13,TGTGCCAGCAGCTTGTTGGGGGGAGAGACCCAGTACTTC,CASSLLGGETQYF
-,TRBD1,TRBJ1-5,TRBV6-6,13,TGTGCCAGCAGTGGGACAGAGGGTCAGCCCCAGCATTTT,CASSGTEGQPQHF
-,-,TRBJ2-7,TRBV5-4,15,TGTGCCAGCAGCTTAATCGGCGGAATGTCCTACGAGCAGTACTTC,CASSLIGGMSYEQYF
few,-,TRBJ2-1,TRBV11-2,15,TGTGCCAGCAGCTTGGGGGCCAGCTCCTACAATGAGCAGTTCTTC,CASSLGASSYNEQFF
-,-,TRBJ1-6,TRBV19,14,TGTGCCACCCAAGGAGCGTCTTATAATTCACCCCTCCACTTT,CATQGASYNSPLHF
-,TRBD1,TRBJ2-5,TRBV19,16,TGTGCCACCAAAATAACCGGGACAGTAGTCCAAGAGACCCAGTACTTC,CATKITGTVVQETQYF
-,TRBD2,TRBJ2-3,TRBV7-3,13,TGTGCCACCGGGGGGGCCCCCACAGATACGCAGTATTTT,CATGGAPTDTQYF
-,-,TRBJ1-5,TRBV4-1,13,TGCGCCAGCAGCCAATTGACTAATCAGCCCCAGCATTTT,CASSQLTNQPQHF
-,TRBD1,TRBJ2-7,TRBV5-6,14,TGTGCCAGCAGCTCCAGGGGGAGCTCCTACGAGCAGTACTTC,CASSSRGSSYEQYF
once,-,TRBJ1-3,TRBV7-2,18,TGTGCCAGCAGCTCAGCCCACCAGACGGGACTCTCTGGAAACACCATATATTTT,CASSSAHQTGLSGNTIYF
-,TRBD1,TRBJ1-5,TRBV5-5,17,TGTGCCAGCAGCTTGCTGGCTTCCCAGGGGGTCAATCAGCCCCAGCATTTT,CASSLLASQGVNQPQHF
-,-,TRBJ1-2,TRBV7-3,13,TGTGCCAGCAGCTCCACCCCGGGGAATGGCTACACCTTC,CASSSTPGNGYTF
-,TRBD1,TRBJ1-5,TRBV2,14,TGTGCCAGCAGTGGTAGGACAGGGGGTGAGCCCCAGCATTTT,CASSGRTGGEPQHF
-,-,TRBJ2-6,TRBV5-8,16,TGTGCCAGCAGCCGTACCAGAAGCTCTGGGGCCAACGTCCTGACTTTC,CASSRTRSSGANVLTF
-,TRBD2,TRBJ2-1,TRBV4-2,18,TGTGCCAGCAGCCAGTTACTCGGTCGGACTAGGGGCGGAAATGAGCAGTTCTTC,CASSQLLGRTRGGNEQFF
few,-,TRBJ1-1,TRBV2,14,TGTGCCAGCAGTGAACAGGGGAGAAACACTGAAGCTTTCTTT,CASSEQGRNTEAFF
-,-,TRBJ2-1,TRBV5-1,15,TGCGCCAGCAGCTTGGTTAACGGACTTTACAATGAGCAGTTCTTC,CASSLVNGLYNEQFF
once,TRBD2,TRBJ2-5,TRBV5-5,15,TGTGCCAGCATCAGAACGGGGGGGCTCCAAGAGACCCAGTACTTC,CASIRTGGLQETQYF
few,-,TRBJ1-2,TRBV30,12,TGTGCCTGGATCGCAGGGATATATGGCTACACCTTC,CAWIAGIYGYTF
-,-,TRBJ1-2,TRBV6-1,14,TGTGCCAGCAGGGGAGGGGCAGGGGAGGATGGCTACACCTTC,CASRGGAGEDGYTF
-,TRBD2,TRBJ2-1,TRBV7-6,16,TGTGCCAGCAGCCAGAGCGGGAGCAGCTCCTACAATGAGCAGTTCTTC,CASSQSGSSSYNEQFF
few,TRBD2,TRBJ2-1,TRBV2,14,TGTGCCAGCAGTAGTAGCGGGGGGGACAATGAGCAGTTCTTC,CASSSSGGDNEQFF